This T cell receptor (beta chain) was observed in a study of blood T cells in healthy people across ages (dated by TCRdb to the mid-2010s). At the level of the whole study: In model experiments, template switching captured about one uniquely barcoded TCR beta cDNA molecule for every two T cells. Donors of different ages were randomly distributed across sequencing lanes to avoid experimental bias. Two additional independent replicas of 1 million unique cDNA reads from the same blood draw were analyzed for two donors (one aged 18 to 30 and one aged 80 or older). Using deep sequencing normalized with unique cDNA molecular identifiers, the study measured how TCR beta repertoire diversity changes with age. Donors were grouped into four age groups: young (average approximately 15 years), middle-aged (approximately 41), aged (roughly 62) and long-lived (approximately 81).

From a lookup of the germline V gene (reference sequence), CDR1 and CDR2 are GTSNPN and SVGIG. V loses 4 bases at its end and J loses 9 bases; junction bases beyond the gene matches: 10. Measured from the cysteine to the phenylalanine, the CDR3 is 15 residues long. CDR3 DNA is the only sequence kept; it has 45 bases, read in frame from the first base. Systemically healthy Caucasian individuals from Russia, around 38 in total and aged roughly 6 to 95 years, were included as donors. Each donor gave ten milliliters of peripheral blood, collected into EDTA-treated Vacutainer tubes. Ficoll-Paque density-gradient centrifugation was used to isolate PBMCs, with at least 6 million obtained per sample. Trizol reagent was used to extract total RNA from PBMCs, with at least 5.5 micrograms per sample. For every donor, an aliquot of PBMCs went through flow cytometry to measure the percentages of naive CD45RAhigh/CD27high T cells.

Libraries were built with 5' RACE. Instrument used: Illumina HiSeq 2500. The second PCR ran for about 7 to 11 cycles and used a J-beta primer mix along with a sample-barcoded 5' primer. Each TCR beta cDNA molecule received a unique molecular identifier from a template-switch 5' adaptor carrying 12 random nucleotides. At least 3 million CDR3-containing paired-end reads were obtained from each sample. First-strand cDNA was synthesized from all RNA with the Mint cDNA synthesis kit, primed by a TRBC-specific oligonucleotide. Following uracil-DNA glycosylase treatment, a first 18-cycle PCR with universal primers M1SS and BC2_uni_R was performed on all cDNA. As for how the authors treated the data: For normalization, 1 million high-quality reads, each with a distinct molecular identifier, were randomly selected from each sample. Instead of being binned into consensus sequences, reads with shared molecular identifiers were discarded. CDR3 identification, clonotype clustering and error correction used MiTCR with a Q25 quality threshold and the strictest error-elimination algorithm. A nonparametric unseen species model using Euler transformation provided a lower-bound estimate of total TCR beta diversity. Starting from the raw public reads, TCRdb applied fastp trimming at Q25, assembled clones with MiXCR and retained in-frame beta chains. Rows with a matching CDR3 protein are joined into one entry that keeps the most common DNA and genes. These V and J calls derive from TCRdb rather than the authors' analysis. Here the sample has about 1,500,000 distinct CDR3 sequences; 28% occur a single time. The biggest ten clones account for roughly 8% of the sample.

Paper-wide results and their limitations: As age increased, observed TCR beta diversity per million T cells dropped in a roughly linear way, and a significant reduction was already evident by age 40. The CMV infection status of donors was not known, potentially confounding age-related changes in expanded clonotypes. The long-lived group showed more naive CD4+ T cells, fewer expanded clones and increased TCR diversity than the aged group, suggesting age selection. Bulk unsorted PBMC profiling prevented conclusive comparison of naive and antigen-experienced compartments. There was a strong correlation between observed TCR beta diversity and the percentage of naive T cells measured by flow cytometry. Estimates of total diversity based on one million sequenced T cells were regarded as lower bounds and as underestimates.

This clonotype was detected only a few times. Its specific antigen is unknown. No qualities accompany the bases; no much larger clone lies one base away. The sequenced sample consisted of blood. The clonotype was recovered from a woman aged 30 to 39 in good health. The receptor chain draws on TRBV30 and TRBJ1-6, with 9 middle bases fitting TRBD1. This receptor carries the CDR3 CAWTRGGTGPSPLHF. The nucleotide sequence is TGTGCCTGGACGAGGGGAGGGACAGGGCCTTCACCCCTCCACTTT.